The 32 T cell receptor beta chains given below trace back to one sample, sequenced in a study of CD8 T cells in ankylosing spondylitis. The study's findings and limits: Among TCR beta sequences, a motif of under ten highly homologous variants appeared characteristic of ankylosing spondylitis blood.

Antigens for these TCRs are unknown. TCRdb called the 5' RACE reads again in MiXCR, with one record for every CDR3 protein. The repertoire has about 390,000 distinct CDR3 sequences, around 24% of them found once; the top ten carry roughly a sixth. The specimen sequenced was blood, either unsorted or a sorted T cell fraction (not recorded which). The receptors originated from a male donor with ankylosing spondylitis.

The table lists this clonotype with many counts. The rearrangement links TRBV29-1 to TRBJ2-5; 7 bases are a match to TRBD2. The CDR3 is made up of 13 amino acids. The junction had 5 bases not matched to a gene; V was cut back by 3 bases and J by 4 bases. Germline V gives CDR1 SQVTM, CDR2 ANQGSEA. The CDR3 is CSVDQGGRETQYF. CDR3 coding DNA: TGCAGCGTTGACCAGGGAGGGCGAGAGACCCAGTACTTC.

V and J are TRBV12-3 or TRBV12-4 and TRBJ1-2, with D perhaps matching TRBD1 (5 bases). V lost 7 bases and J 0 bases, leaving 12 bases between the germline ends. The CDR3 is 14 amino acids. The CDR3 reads CASTPGGPNYGYTF. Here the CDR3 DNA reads TGTGCCAGCACCCCGGGGGGACCTAACTATGGCTACACCTTC.

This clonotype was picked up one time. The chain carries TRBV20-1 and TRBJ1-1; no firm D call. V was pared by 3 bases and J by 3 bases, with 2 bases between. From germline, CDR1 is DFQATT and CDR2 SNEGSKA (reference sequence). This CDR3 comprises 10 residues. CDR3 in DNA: TGCAGTGCTAGTTACACTGAAGCTTTCTTT. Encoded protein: CSASYTEAFF.

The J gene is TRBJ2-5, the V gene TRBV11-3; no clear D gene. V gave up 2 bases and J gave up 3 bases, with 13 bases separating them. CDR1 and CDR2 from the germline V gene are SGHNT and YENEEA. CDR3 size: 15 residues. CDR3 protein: CASSLPLGSEETQYF. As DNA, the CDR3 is TGTGCCAGCAGCTTACCCCTGGGCTCGGAAGAGACCCAGTACTTC.

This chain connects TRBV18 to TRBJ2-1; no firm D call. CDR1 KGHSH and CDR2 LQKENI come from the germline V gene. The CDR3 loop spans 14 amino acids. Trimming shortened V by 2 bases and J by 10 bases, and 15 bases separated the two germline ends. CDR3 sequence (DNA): TGTGCCAGCTCACCAGACAAGGCCGTATGGGAGCAGTTCTTC. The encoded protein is CASSPDKAVWEQFF.

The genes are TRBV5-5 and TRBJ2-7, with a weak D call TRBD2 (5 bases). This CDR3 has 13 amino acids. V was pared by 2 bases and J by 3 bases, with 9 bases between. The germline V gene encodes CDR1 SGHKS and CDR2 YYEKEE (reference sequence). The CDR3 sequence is CASSLVAGYEQYF. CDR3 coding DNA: TGTGCCAGCAGCTTAGTGGCGGGCTACGAGCAGTACTTC.

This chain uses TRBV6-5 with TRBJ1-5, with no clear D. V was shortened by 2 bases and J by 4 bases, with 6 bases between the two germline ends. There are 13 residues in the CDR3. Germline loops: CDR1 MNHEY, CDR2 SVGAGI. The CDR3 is CASSYRMNQPQHF. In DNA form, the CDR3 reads TGTGCCAGCAGTTACCGGATGAATCAGCCCCAGCATTTT.

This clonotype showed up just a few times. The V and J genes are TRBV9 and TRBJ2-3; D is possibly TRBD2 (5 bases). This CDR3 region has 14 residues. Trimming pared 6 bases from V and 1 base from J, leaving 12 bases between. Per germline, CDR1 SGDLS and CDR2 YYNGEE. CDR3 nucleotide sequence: TGTGCCAGCAACCCCTTGAGGGGCACAGATACGCAGTATTTT. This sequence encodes CASNPLRGTDTQYF.

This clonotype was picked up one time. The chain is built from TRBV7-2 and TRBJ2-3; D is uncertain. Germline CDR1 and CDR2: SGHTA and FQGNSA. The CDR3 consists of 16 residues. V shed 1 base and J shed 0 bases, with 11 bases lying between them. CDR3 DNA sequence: TGTGCCAGCAGCTTAGAGGCTTCGACTAGCACAGATACGCAGTATTTT. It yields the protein CASSLEASTSTDTQYF.

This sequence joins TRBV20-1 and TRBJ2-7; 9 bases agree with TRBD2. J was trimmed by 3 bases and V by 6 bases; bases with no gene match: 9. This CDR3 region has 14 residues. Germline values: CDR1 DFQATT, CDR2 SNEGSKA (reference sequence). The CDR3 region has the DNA TGCAGTGCCCCTAGAAGCGGGAGGATCTACGAGCAGTACTTC. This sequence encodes CSAPRSGRIYEQYF.

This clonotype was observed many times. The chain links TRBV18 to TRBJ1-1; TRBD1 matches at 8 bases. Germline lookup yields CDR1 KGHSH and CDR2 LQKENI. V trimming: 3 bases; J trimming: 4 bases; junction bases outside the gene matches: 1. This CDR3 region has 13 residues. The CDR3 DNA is TGTGCCAGCTCACCCACAGGGGGCACTGAAGCTTTCTTT. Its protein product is CASSPTGGTEAFF.

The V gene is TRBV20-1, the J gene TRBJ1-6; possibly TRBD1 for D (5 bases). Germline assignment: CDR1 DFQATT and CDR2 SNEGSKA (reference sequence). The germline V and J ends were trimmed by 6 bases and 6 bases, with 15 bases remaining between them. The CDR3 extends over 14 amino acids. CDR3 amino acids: CSAWTDSANSPLHF. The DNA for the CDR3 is TGCAGTGCGTGGACCGACAGTGCTAATTCACCCCTCCACTTT.

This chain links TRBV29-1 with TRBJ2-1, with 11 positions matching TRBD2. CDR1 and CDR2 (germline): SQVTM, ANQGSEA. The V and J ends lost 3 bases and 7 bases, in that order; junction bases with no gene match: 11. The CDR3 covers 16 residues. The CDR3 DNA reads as TGCAGCGTTGACAGGGGGGCTAGCGGGAGGCTTAATGAGCAGTTCTTC. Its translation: CSVDRGASGRLNEQFF.

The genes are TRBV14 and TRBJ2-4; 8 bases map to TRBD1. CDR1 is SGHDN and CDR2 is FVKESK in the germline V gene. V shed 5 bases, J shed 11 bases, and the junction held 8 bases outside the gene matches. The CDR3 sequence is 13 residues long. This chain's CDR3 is CASSSGQARLQYF. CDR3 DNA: TGTGCCAGCAGCTCGGGACAGGCCAGGCTTCAGTACTTC.

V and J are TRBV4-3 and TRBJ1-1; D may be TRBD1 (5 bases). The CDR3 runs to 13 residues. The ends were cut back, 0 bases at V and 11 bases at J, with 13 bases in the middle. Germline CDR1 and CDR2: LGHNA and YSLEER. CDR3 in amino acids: CASSQDGGRAAFF. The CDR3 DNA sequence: TGCGCCAGCAGCCAAGACGGGGGGAGGGCGGCTTTCTTT.

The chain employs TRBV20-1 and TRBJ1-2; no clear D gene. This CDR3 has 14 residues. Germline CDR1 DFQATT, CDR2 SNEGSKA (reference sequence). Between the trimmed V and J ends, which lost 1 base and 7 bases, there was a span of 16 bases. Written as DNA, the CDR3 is TGCAGTGCTAGAGTGCCCGGGGAGGGTTTTGGCTACACCTTC. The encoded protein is CSARVPGEGFGYTF.

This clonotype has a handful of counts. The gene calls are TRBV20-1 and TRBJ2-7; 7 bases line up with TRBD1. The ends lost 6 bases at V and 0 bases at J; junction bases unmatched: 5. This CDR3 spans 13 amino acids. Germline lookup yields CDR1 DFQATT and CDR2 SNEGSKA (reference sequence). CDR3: CSAERDSSYEQYF. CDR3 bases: TGCAGTGCCGAGAGGGACAGCTCCTACGAGCAGTACTTC.

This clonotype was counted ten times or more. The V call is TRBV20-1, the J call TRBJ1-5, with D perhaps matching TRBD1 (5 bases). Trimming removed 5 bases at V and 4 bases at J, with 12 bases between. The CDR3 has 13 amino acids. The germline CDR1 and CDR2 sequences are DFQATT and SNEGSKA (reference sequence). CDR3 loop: CSAGTGLNQPQHF. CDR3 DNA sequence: TGCAGTGCTGGGACGGGACTTAATCAGCCCCAGCATTTT.

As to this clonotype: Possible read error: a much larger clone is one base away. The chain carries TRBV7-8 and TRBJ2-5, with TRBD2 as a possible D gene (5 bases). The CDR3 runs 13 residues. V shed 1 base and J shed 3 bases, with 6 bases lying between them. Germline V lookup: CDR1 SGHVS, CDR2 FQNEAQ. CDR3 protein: CASSLDGEETQYF. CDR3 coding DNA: TGTGCCAGCAGCTTAGACGGGGAAGAGACCCAGTACTTC.

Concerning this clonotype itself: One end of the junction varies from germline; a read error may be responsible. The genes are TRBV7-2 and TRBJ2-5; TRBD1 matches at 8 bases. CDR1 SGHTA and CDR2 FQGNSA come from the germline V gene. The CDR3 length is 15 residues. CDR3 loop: CASSTRTGPQGTQYF. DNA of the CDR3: TGTGCCAGCAGCACCCGGACAGGGCCTCAAGGGACCCAGTACTTC.

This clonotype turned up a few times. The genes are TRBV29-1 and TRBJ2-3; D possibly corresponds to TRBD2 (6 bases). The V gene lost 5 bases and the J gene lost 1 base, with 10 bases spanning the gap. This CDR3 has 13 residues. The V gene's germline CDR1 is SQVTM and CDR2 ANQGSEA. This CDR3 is CSVNKRGTDTQYF. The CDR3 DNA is TGCAGCGTTAATAAGCGGGGCACAGATACGCAGTATTTT.

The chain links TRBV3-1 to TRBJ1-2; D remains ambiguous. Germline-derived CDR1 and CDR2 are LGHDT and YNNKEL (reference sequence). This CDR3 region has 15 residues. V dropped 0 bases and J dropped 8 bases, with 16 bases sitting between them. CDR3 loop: CASSQDRTALGGYTF. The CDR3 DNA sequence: TGTGCCAGCAGCCAAGATAGAACAGCCCTTGGGGGCTACACCTTC.

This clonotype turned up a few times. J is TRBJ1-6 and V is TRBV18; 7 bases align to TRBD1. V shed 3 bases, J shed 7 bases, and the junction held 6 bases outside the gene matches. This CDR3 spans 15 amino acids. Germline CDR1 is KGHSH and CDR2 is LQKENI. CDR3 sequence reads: CASSPAGTANSPLHF. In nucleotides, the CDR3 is TGTGCCAGCTCACCTGCCGGGACAGCGAATTCACCCCTCCACTTT.

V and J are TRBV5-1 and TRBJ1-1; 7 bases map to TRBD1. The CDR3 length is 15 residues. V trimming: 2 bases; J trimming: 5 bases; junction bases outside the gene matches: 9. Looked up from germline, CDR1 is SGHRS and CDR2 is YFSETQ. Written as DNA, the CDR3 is TGCGCCAGCAGCTTAGGCAGGGGGAGGAAAACTGAAGCTTTCTTT. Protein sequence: CASSLGRGRKTEAFF.

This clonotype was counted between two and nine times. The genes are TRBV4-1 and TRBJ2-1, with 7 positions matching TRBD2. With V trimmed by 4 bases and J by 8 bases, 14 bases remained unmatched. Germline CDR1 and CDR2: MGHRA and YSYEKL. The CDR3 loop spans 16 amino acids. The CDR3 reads CASSLQTSPTGYEQFF. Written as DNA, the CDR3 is TGCGCCAGCAGCCTCCAGACTAGCCCAACCGGGTATGAGCAGTTCTTC.

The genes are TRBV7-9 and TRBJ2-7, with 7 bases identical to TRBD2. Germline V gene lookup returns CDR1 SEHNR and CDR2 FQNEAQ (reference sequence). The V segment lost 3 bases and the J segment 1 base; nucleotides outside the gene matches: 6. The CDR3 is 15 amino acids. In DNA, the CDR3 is TGTGCCAGCAGCTTTCGGGGCGGGAGTTCCTACGAGCAGTACTTC. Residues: CASSFRGGSSYEQYF.

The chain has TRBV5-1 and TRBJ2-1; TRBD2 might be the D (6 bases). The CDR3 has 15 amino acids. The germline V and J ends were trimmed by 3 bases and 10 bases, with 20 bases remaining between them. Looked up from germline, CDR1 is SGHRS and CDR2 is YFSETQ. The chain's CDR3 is CASSSLTSSAGEQFF. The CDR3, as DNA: TGCGCCAGCAGCTCCCTGACTAGTTCCGCGGGGGAGCAGTTCTTC.

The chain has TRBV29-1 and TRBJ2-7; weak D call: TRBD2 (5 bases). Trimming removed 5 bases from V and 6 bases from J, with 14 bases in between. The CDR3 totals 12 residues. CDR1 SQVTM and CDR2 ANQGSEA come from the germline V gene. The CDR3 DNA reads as TGCAGCGTTTATAGCGCCGCCGGCGAGCAGTACTTC. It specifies CSVYSAAGEQYF.

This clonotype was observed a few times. DNA for the CDR3: TGTGCCAGCAGTCTTAGTTGGTCCGGGGAGCTGTTTTTT. This codes for CASSLSWSGELFF. The chain uses TRBV7-2 and TRBJ2-2; unclear D gene. Trimming left V 6 bases short and J 6 bases short, with 11 bases between. Germline CDR1 reads SGHTA; CDR2 reads FQGNSA. The CDR3 covers 13 residues.

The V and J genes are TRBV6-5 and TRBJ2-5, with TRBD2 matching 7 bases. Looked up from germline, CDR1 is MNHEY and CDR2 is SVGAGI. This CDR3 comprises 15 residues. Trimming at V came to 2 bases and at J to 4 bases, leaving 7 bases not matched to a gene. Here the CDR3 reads CASSYEAGVLETQYF. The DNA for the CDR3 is TGTGCCAGCAGTTACGAGGCGGGAGTTCTAGAGACCCAGTACTTC.

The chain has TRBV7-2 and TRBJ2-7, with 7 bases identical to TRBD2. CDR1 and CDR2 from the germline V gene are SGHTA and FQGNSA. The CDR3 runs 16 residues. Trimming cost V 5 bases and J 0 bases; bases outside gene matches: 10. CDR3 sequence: CASSPIPGRSSYEQYF. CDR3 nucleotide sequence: TGTGCCAGCAGCCCTATCCCCGGGAGGAGCTCCTACGAGCAGTACTTC.

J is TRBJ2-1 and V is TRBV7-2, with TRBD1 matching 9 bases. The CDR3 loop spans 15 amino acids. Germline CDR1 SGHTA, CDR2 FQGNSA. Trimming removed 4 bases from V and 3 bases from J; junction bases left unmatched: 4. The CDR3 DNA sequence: TGTGCCAGCAGCTCACAGGGGGCGAACTACAATGAGCAGTTCTTC. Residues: CASSSQGANYNEQFF.